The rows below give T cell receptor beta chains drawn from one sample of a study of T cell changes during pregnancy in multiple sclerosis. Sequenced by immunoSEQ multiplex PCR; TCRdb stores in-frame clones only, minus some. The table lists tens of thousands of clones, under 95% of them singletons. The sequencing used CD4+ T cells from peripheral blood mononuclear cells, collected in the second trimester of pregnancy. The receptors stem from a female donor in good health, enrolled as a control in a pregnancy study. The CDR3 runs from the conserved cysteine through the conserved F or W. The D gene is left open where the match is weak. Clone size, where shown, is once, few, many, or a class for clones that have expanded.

CDR3 protein: CATSSFPRDPTPDTQYF; CDR3 DNA: TGTGCCACCAGCAGCTTTCCGCGGGACCCAACCCCAGATACGCAGTATTTT; D gene: .; V gene: TRBV15; clone size: .; J gene: TRBJ2-3
CDR3 protein: CASSLGDRMYYGYTF; CDR3 DNA: TGTGCCAGTAGTCTCGGGGACAGGATGTACTATGGCTACACCTTC; D gene: TRBD1; V gene: TRBV19; clone size: .; J gene: TRBJ1-2
CDR3 protein: CASSFRLSKQETQYF; CDR3 DNA: TGTGCCAGCAGCTTTCGACTATCCAAACAAGAGACCCAGTACTTC; D gene: .; V gene: TRBV11-2; clone size: .; J gene: TRBJ2-5
CDR3 protein: CASSASGTSDEKLFF; CDR3 DNA: TGTGCCAGCAGCGCTTCCGGGACAAGTGATGAAAAACTGTTTTTT; D gene: .; V gene: TRBV5-8; clone size: .; J gene: TRBJ1-4
CDR3 protein: CASGRSGELFF; CDR3 DNA: TGTGCCAGCGGGAGATCCGGGGAGCTGTTTTTT; D gene: .; V gene: TRBV11-3; clone size: .; J gene: TRBJ2-2
CDR3 protein: CASSLAQGAGEKLFF; CDR3 DNA: TGTGCCAGCAGCTTAGCACAGGGGGCTGGTGAAAAACTGTTTTTT; D gene: TRBD1; V gene: TRBV7-9; clone size: .; J gene: TRBJ1-4
CDR3 protein: CASSLASGGAENEQFF; CDR3 DNA: TGTGCCAGCAGCTTAGCTAGCGGGGGGGCCGAGAATGAGCAGTTCTTC; D gene: TRBD2; V gene: TRBV7-2; clone size: .; J gene: TRBJ2-1
CDR3 protein: CASSPGQGLTQYF; CDR3 DNA: TGTGCCAGCAGCCCTGGACAGGGGTTGACCCAGTACTTC; D gene: TRBD1; V gene: TRBV7-2; clone size: .; J gene: TRBJ2-5
CDR3 protein: CASSQSTGRPYNEQFF; CDR3 DNA: TGTGCCAGCAGCCAATCGACAGGGAGGCCCTACAATGAGCAGTTCTTC; D gene: .; V gene: TRBV14; clone size: .; J gene: TRBJ2-1
CDR3 protein: CASSSTLLAVGYTF; CDR3 DNA: TGTGCCAGTAGTTCAACATTACTGGCGGTCGGCTACACCTTC; D gene: .; V gene: TRBV19; clone size: .; J gene: TRBJ1-2
CDR3 protein: CASSEFRGTGVLSGPLHF; CDR3 DNA: TGTGCCAGCAGTGAATTCCGCGGGACAGGGGTCCTCTCAGGACCCCTCCACTTT; D gene: TRBD1; V gene: TRBV25-1; clone size: .; J gene: TRBJ1-6
CDR3 protein: CASSEGLSGNTIYF; CDR3 DNA: TGTGCCAGCAGTGAAGGGCTCTCTGGAAACACCATATATTTT; D gene: .; V gene: TRBV6-1; clone size: .; J gene: TRBJ1-3
CDR3 protein: CASSPQGHEQFF; CDR3 DNA: TGTGCCAGCAGCCCACAGGGGCATGAGCAGTTCTTC; D gene: TRBD1; V gene: TRBV7-8; clone size: .; J gene: TRBJ2-1
CDR3 protein: CASSSLWGADTQYF; CDR3 DNA: TGTGCCAGCAGCTCCCTTTGGGGAGCAGATACGCAGTATTTT; D gene: .; V gene: TRBV7-9; clone size: .; J gene: TRBJ2-3
CDR3 protein: CASSQDGDTLNYGYTF; CDR3 DNA: TGCGCCAGCAGCCAAGACGGGGACACCCTAAACTATGGCTACACCTTC; D gene: .; V gene: TRBV4-3; clone size: .; J gene: TRBJ1-2
CDR3 protein: CASSNHGQGGYEQYF; CDR3 DNA: TGTGCCAGCAGCAACCACGGACAGGGGGGTTACGAGCAGTACTTC; D gene: TRBD1; V gene: TRBV13; clone size: .; J gene: TRBJ2-7
CDR3 protein: CASSSGHSNYGYTF; CDR3 DNA: TGTGCCAGTAGTTCGGGACACTCTAACTATGGCTACACCTTC; D gene: .; V gene: TRBV19; clone size: .; J gene: TRBJ1-2
CDR3 protein: CASSVEAGANNEQFF; CDR3 DNA: TGTGCCAGCAGTGTTGAGGCAGGGGCAAACAATGAGCAGTTCTTC; D gene: .; V gene: TRBV2; clone size: .; J gene: TRBJ2-1
CDR3 protein: CASRPGNYEQYF; CDR3 DNA: TGTGCCAGCAGACCGGGAAACTACGAGCAGTACTTC; D gene: .; V gene: TRBV25-1; clone size: few; J gene: TRBJ2-7
CDR3 protein: CASSSLRQGVSGANVLTF; CDR3 DNA: TGTGCCAGCAGCTCCCTACGACAGGGAGTCTCTGGGGCCAACGTCCTGACTTTC; D gene: TRBD1; V gene: TRBV9; clone size: .; J gene: TRBJ2-6
CDR3 protein: CASSHLGGLNTEAFF; CDR3 DNA: TGTGCCAGCAGTCACCTCGGGGGTCTGAACACTGAAGCTTTCTTT; D gene: .; V gene: TRBV6-5; clone size: .; J gene: TRBJ1-1
CDR3 protein: CASSSGGRGETQYF; CDR3 DNA: TGTGCCAGCAGCTCGGGGGGACGTGGAGAGACCCAGTACTTC; D gene: TRBD2; V gene: TRBV7-6; clone size: .; J gene: TRBJ2-5
CDR3 protein: CASSLAGTGEEAFF; CDR3 DNA: TGTGCCAGCAGCTTAGCCGGGACAGGGGAAGAAGCTTTCTTT; D gene: TRBD1; V gene: TRBV7-9; clone size: .; J gene: TRBJ1-1
CDR3 protein: CASTLRTVNSPLHF; CDR3 DNA: TGTGCCAGCACCCTAAGGACAGTAAATTCACCCCTCCACTTT; D gene: .; V gene: TRBV28; clone size: .; J gene: TRBJ1-6